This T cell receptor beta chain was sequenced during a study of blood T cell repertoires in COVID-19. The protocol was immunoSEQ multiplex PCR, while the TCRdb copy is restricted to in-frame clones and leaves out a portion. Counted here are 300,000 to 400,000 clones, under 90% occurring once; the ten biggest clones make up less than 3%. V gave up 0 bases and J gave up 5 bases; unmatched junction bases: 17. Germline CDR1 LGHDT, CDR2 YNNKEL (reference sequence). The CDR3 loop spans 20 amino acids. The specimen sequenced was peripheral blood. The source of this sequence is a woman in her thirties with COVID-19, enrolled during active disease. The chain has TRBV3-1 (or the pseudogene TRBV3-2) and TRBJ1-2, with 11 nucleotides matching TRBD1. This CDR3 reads CASSQDLEWNGQGAFYGYTF. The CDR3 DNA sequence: TGTGCCAGCAGCCAAGATCTTGAATGGAACGGACAGGGGGCTTTTTATGGCTACACCTTC.